These 21 T cell receptor beta chains were all obtained from the same sample, sequenced in a study of blood T cell repertoires in COVID-19. Profiling relied on immunoSEQ multiplex PCR, and the TCRdb table lists in-frame clones only, not all of them. The sample includes around 60,000 clones, around 80% of them seen just once. The sequenced material came from peripheral blood. The receptors were sampled from a woman aged 60 to 75 with acute or convalescent COVID-19.

CDR3 sequence (DNA): TGTGCCACCAGCAACAGGGTCACAGATACGCAGTATTTT. As protein: CATSNRVTDTQYF. The V and J genes are TRBV15 and TRBJ2-3; D perhaps matches TRBD1 (6 bases). V lost 4 bases and J lost 2, with 7 bases in between. This CDR3 is built from 13 residues. Per the germline V gene, CDR1 is LNHNV and CDR2 is YYDKDF (reference sequence).

The rearrangement links TRBV5-1 to TRBJ1-4; D may be TRBD1 (5 bases). Trimming took 4 bases from V and 4 from J, leaving 14 bases between them. The CDR3 length is 15 residues. Germline-derived CDR1 and CDR2 are SGHRS and YFSETQ. CDR3 nucleotides: TGCGCCAGCAGCCCGGGGGGGAGTAATAATGAAAAACTGTTTTTT. Its protein product is CASSPGGSNNEKLFF.

The count of this clone is one. The V and J genes are TRBV2 and TRBJ1-1, with D perhaps matching TRBD1 (5 bases). The CDR3 runs to 13 residues. Germline lookup yields CDR1 SNHLY and CDR2 FYNNEI. Trimming removed 8 bases at V and 6 bases at J, with 16 bases between. The CDR3 protein is CASETVAAPEAFF. The CDR3 nucleotides read TGTGCCAGCGAGACAGTGGCCGCCCCTGAAGCTTTCTTT. Supplemented by reference TRBV2 and TRBJ1-1, the full variable domain reads EPEVTQTPSHQVTQMGQEVILRCVPISNHLYFYWYRQILGQKVEFLVSFYNNEISEKSEIFDDQFSVERPDGSNFTLKIRSTKLEDSAMYFCASETVAAPEAFFGQGTRLTVV.

V usage is TRBV24-1 and J usage is TRBJ1-2, with TRBD1 identical over 8 bases. V shed 2 bases and J 7 bases; nucleotides not matched to a gene: 8. The CDR3 covers 15 residues. Germline V gene lookup returns CDR1 KGHDR and CDR2 SFDVKD. Here the CDR3 reads CATSDSGQGGGGYTF. As DNA, the CDR3 is TGTGCCACCAGTGATTCCGGACAGGGCGGAGGTGGCTACACCTTC.

This sequence joins TRBV27 and TRBJ1-2, with 9 bases that match TRBD1. The J segment lost 5 bases and the V segment lost 1 base, leaving 8 bases of the junction unmatched. This CDR3 comprises 16 residues. Per the germline V gene, CDR1 is MNHEY and CDR2 is SMNVEV (reference sequence). The CDR3 region is CASSLLQGAVRYGYTF. The CDR3 nucleotides are TGTGCCAGCAGTTTATTACAGGGGGCAGTCAGATATGGCTACACCTTC.

The rearrangement links TRBV10-3 to TRBJ2-2, with D perhaps TRBD2 (6 bases). Trimming pared 3 bases from V and 4 bases from J, leaving 12 bases between. The germline CDR1 and CDR2 sequences are ENHRY and SYGVKD. The length of the CDR3 is 15 residues. The CDR3 loop is CAISEGQGGTGELFF. The CDR3, as DNA: TGTGCCATCAGTGAAGGGCAGGGAGGCACCGGGGAGCTGTTTTTT.

The rearrangement uses TRBV27 and TRBJ1-5, with a possible D match to TRBD1 (5 bases). Germline lookup yields CDR1 MNHEY and CDR2 SMNVEV (reference sequence). V was pared by 6 bases and J by 6 bases, with 15 bases between. This CDR3 contains 14 residues. CDR3 DNA: TGTGCCAGCAGCCCCTACGACAGTCGTCAGCCCCAGCATTTT. Amino acid sequence: CASSPYDSRQPQHF.

The rearrangement uses TRBV5-1 and TRBJ1-6; 7 bases line up with TRBD1. CDR1 SGHRS and CDR2 YFSETQ come from the germline V gene. The CDR3 has 15 residues. With 4 bases clipped from V and 5 bases from J, the junction kept 6 bases outside the gene matches. This chain's CDR3 is CASSPGTANNSPLHF. The CDR3 DNA reads TGCGCCAGCAGCCCTGGGACAGCAAATAATTCACCCCTCCACTTT.

This rearrangement joins TRBV3-1 (or the pseudogene TRBV3-2) to TRBJ1-5; weak D call: TRBD1 (6 bases). The CDR3 is 15 residues long. Germline lookup yields CDR1 LGHDT and CDR2 YNNKEL (reference sequence). V lost 3 bases, J lost 5 bases, and 14 bases lay in between. The CDR3 region is CASSQGVGAYQPQHF. DNA of the CDR3: TGTGCCAGCAGCCAGGGGGTGGGGGCTTATCAGCCCCAGCATTTT.

The rearrangement joins TRBV5-1 to TRBJ1-1; 9 nucleotides line up with TRBD1. CDR3 length: 15 residues. CDR1 is SGHRS, CDR2 YFSETQ, per germline. V was pared by 2 bases and J by 1 base, with 3 bases of the junction left unmatched. CDR3 loop: CASSLQQGANTEAFF. CDR3 in DNA: TGCGCCAGCAGCTTACAACAGGGGGCGAACACTGAAGCTTTCTTT.

A few counts support this clone. J is TRBJ1-4 and V is TRBV7-2, with TRBD1 identical over 9 bases. Per the germline V gene, CDR1 is SGHTA and CDR2 is FQGNSA. The CDR3 consists of 14 residues. The junction had 5 bases not matched to a gene; V was cut back by 5 bases and J by 7 bases. The CDR3 DNA reads TGTGCCAGCAGCACACGACAGGGGGGTGAAAAACTGTTTTTT. It is translated as CASSTRQGGEKLFF. Using reference TRBV7-2 and TRBJ1-4 for the parts outside the CDR3, the full variable domain is GAGVSQSPSNKVTEKGKDVELRCDPISGHTALYWYRQSLGQGLEFLIYFQGNSAPDKSGLPSDRFSAERTGGSVSTLTIQRTQQEDSAVYLCASSTRQGGEKLFFGSGTQLSVL.

The rearrangement joins TRBV19 to TRBJ1-3; 7 nucleotides match TRBD1. The germline V gene has CDR1 LNHDA and CDR2 SQIVND (reference sequence). J gave up 4 bases and V 9 bases, and 6 bases lay outside the gene matches. CDR3 size: 13 residues. This CDR3 is CASGDSWGNTIYF. CDR3 in DNA: TGTGCCAGCGGGGACAGCTGGGGAAACACCATATATTTT.

CDR3 bases: TGCGCCAGCAGCACAGCGGGGGCATACACAGATACGCAGTATTTT. This translates into CASSTAGAYTDTQYF. The V call is TRBV5-1, the J call TRBJ2-3, with TRBD2 identical over 8 bases. Trimming removed 4 bases from V and 2 bases from J; junction bases left unmatched: 6. The germline V gene has CDR1 SGHRS and CDR2 YFSETQ. The CDR3 is 15 residues long.

The genes are TRBV3-1 (or the pseudogene TRBV3-2) and TRBJ1-2, with a weak D call TRBD1 (5 bases). The CDR3 sequence is 15 residues long. Germline values: CDR1 LGHDT, CDR2 YNNKEL (reference sequence). Trimming removed 4 bases at V and 5 bases at J, with 17 bases between. The CDR3 DNA is TGTGCCAGCAGCCCAGGGTCAGCAATCCGGTATGGCTACACCTTC. Its translation is CASSPGSAIRYGYTF.

V gene TRBV30 combines with J gene TRBJ1-1; 8 bases match TRBD1. The V gene end was trimmed by 4 bases and the J gene end by 5 bases; junction bases not matched to a gene: 18. Germline V gene data show CDR1 as GTSNPN and CDR2 as SVGIG (reference sequence). CDR3 length equals 17 residues. Here the CDR3 reads CAWKSPPGGRGPTEAFF. The DNA of the CDR3 is TGTGCCTGGAAGTCCCCGCCCGGGGGCAGGGGGCCGACTGAAGCTTTCTTT.

The chain has TRBV27 and TRBJ2-3, with unresolved D. Per germline, CDR1 MNHEY and CDR2 SMNVEV (reference sequence). The V end lost 2 bases, the J end lost 1 base, and 7 bases lay between the germline ends. The CDR3 has 14 amino acids. CDR3 nucleotides: TGTGCCAGCAGTTTAGGGCAGCGCACAGATACGCAGTATTTT. Its translation is CASSLGQRTDTQYF.

This clone was seen a handful of times. The chain employs TRBV2 and TRBJ2-3; 10 bases are shared with TRBD2. CDR1 and CDR2 from the germline V gene are SNHLY and FYNNEI. The CDR3 extends over 15 amino acids. Unmatched junction bases numbered 6, after V lost 7 bases and J lost 2 bases. CDR3 sequence (DNA): TGTGCCAGCATCCCGGGACTAGCGCCCACAGATACGCAGTATTTT. It specifies CASIPGLAPTDTQYF.

CDR3 bases: TGTGCCAGCAGTCGGGGGGGCTTGAGTCAGCCCCAGCATTTT. Translating gives CASSRGGLSQPQHF. This chain links TRBV6-2 or TRBV6-3 with TRBJ1-5; TRBD1 might be the D (6 bases). CDR1 and CDR2 from the germline V gene are MNHEY and SVGEGT. V gave up 5 bases and J gave up 6 bases, with 14 bases separating them. This CDR3 has 14 residues.

The chain couples TRBV11-2 to TRBJ2-1; 9 bases agree with TRBD2. Germline V gives CDR1 SGHAT, CDR2 FQNNGV. CDR3 length equals 17 residues. Unmatched junction bases numbered 8, after V lost 1 base and J lost 4 bases. The CDR3 loop reads CASSLVAGAVFYNEQFF. The CDR3 nucleotides read TGTGCCAGCAGCTTAGTAGCGGGGGCCGTATTTTACAATGAGCAGTTCTTC.

This clone was picked up one time. V usage is TRBV9 and J usage is TRBJ1-6, with 7 bases identical to TRBD1. Germline V gene lookup returns CDR1 SGDLS and CDR2 YYNGEE. The CDR3 consists of 15 residues. V shed 7 bases, J shed 4 bases, and the junction held 8 bases outside the gene matches. The CDR3 loop reads CASGPGGQYNSPLHF. The CDR3 bases are TGTGCCAGCGGACCCGGGGGACAGTATAATTCACCCCTCCACTTT.

V gene TRBV27 combines with J gene TRBJ2-2; 7 bases are a match to TRBD2. After removal of 3 bases from V and 3 bases from J, the junction contained 1 base not matched to a gene. Germline V gene lookup returns CDR1 MNHEY and CDR2 SMNVEV (reference sequence). The CDR3 totals 14 residues. The CDR3 DNA sequence: TGTGCCAGCAGTTTGGGAGGGGACACCGGGGAGCTGTTTTTT. Amino acid sequence: CASSLGGDTGELFF.